This entry features one T cell receptor beta chain sequence. What antigen it recognizes has not been identified. No qualities accompany the bases; no much larger clone lies one base away. This entry is derived from a study of shared clonotypes between healthy human individuals (dated by TCRdb to 2019 to 2021). In terms of the full investigation: The cohort comprised a couple of women and a few men aged 18 to 49 years. Libraries were prepared and TCR repertoires were sequenced by different laboratories using diverse techniques, in order to increase sequencing depth and limit assay-specific biases. To estimate repertoire size and how much clonotypes are shared between individuals, the study performed deep sequencing of blood TCR repertoires from a few healthy adults. Between about 0.85 and 8.9 billion PBMCs per donor were obtained by leukapheresis. Per donor, three plates each were used for CD4 naive and CD4 memory, two for CD8 naive, and one for CD8 memory. The paper's findings and limits, for the study overall: Estimated clonotype richness was generally larger for naive than for memory subsets. Incomplete sequencing was indicated by rarefaction of sorted-subset datasets, despite the large sequencing depth. Clonotypes shared by all four sorted-subset donors showed higher generation probabilities than non-shared clonotypes. Sampling was restricted to blood, and TCR repertoires in tissues likely differ from the TCR repertoires found in blood. Sharing across a handful of donors was observed for approximately 4.6% of naive CD4, about 3.2% of naive CD8, 2% to 2.5% of memory CD4, and around 0.44% of memory CD8 clonotypes. Based on pairwise subsampling, the degree of clonotype sharing among donors was expected to be affected by sequencing depth. The genetic and exposure-history diversity represented was limited by the small number of donors.

TCR CDR3 regions were amplified from genomic DNA by multiplex PCR using the deep immunoSEQ assay. Genomic DNA extracted from each cell subset was distributed evenly over all wells of several immunoSEQ 96-well plates, and each plate served as one replicate. For sorted subsets, 200 ng of genomic DNA, equivalent to 25,000 to 35,000 T cell genomes, went into each replicate PCR. Purified libraries were quantified with a Qubit 3.0 fluorometer, sized on a Bioanalyzer 2100, and re-quantified with the KAPA Library Quantification kit. Every immunoSEQ 96-well plate was sequenced on a dedicated single-read 150-cycle Illumina NextSeq 550 flow cell. On the authors' methods: Because the immunoSEQ output included only junctional sequences and no quality scores, the filtering could not be the same as the filtering used for full-length reads. To assign V/J genes and CDR3, sequences were annotated using PyIR, a Python wrapper for IgBLAST v1.9, with IMGT germline references. Reads were filtered out if the reads had weak V/J assignments (E-value above 1e-6), no CDR3, stop codons, out-of-frame junctions, or ambiguous translated residues. A V3J clonotype was defined by an identical inferred V gene, J gene, and CDR3 amino acid sequence. The percentage overlap between two repertoires was calculated by dividing the number of shared unique clonotypes by the size of the smaller repertoire. Three approaches were used to assess repertoire richness: RTK rarefaction, the Chao1 estimator, and Recon v2.1 estimates of unobserved clonotypes. Generation probabilities for all TCRbeta clonotypes obtained by the gDNA method from a handful of donors were computed using OLGA. Entries here come from immuneACCESS through TCRdb and include only in-frame sequences with V and J called. Some clones fail to appear in such tables; in the studies checked, an unresolved V gene covers under half of the shortfall, and the cause of the remainder is unknown. Clonal size and the V and J genes are those of that table, whereas D and trimming came from the DNA. The sample profile shows under 1 million clones; 96% of them were found once. About 0.21% of the sample is held by the ten biggest clonotypes.

CD8 naive samples consisted of CD45RO-negative cells that were positively selected for CCR7, yielding a CD45RA+CCR7+ population without TemRA cells. The donors were healthy, HIV-negative adults with no recently reported acute infections or vaccinations. Every donor was a Caucasian adult residing in Nashville, Tennessee, USA. Blood was collected by leukapheresis, and PBMCs were isolated by Ficoll-Histopaque density gradient centrifugation and then cryopreserved in liquid nitrogen vapor phase. Analytical flow cytometry was used to check the purity and quantity of every magnetically sorted T cell population. Genomic DNA was isolated from each sorted fraction and quantified by UV absorbance on a Nanodrop 2000c. Based on the germline V gene (reference sequence), the CDR1 and CDR2 sequences are LNHDA and SQIVND. Clipping removes 2 bases from V and 4 bases from J, with 4 as the unmatched junction base count. The CDR3 goes from the cysteine to the phenylalanine over 14 residues. CDR3 DNA is the only sequence kept; it has 42 bases, read in frame from the first base.

Material for sequencing was naive CD8+ T cells sorted from blood. The sample's cell subset or site label, decoded: CD45RA+CCR7+. This clonotype originated in a man aged 25 to 40 in good health. Here the chain combines TRBV19 and TRBJ1-1, with TRBD1 identical over 7 junction bases. The sequenced DNA: TGTGCCAGTAGTATACTGCCAGGGGGCACTGAAGCTTTCTTT. Its translation is CASSILPGGTEAFF.